Listed here are 22 T cell receptor beta chains from one sample, sequenced in a study of blood T cell repertoires in COVID-19. Data came from immunoSEQ multiplex PCR; TCRdb stores just in-frame clones and leaves some out. The table includes approximately 40,000 clones, about 88% detected once. Specimen: peripheral blood. These TCRs come from a human donor in a cohort sampled during active COVID-19.

The J gene is TRBJ2-2, the V gene TRBV30; D perhaps matches TRBD2 (5 bases). V lost 4 bases, J lost 6 bases, and 12 bases lay in between. There are 13 residues in the CDR3. CDR1 is GTSNPN, CDR2 SVGIG, per germline (reference sequence). DNA of the CDR3: TGTGCCTGGACGTCCTCGGGATCCGGGGAGCTGTTTTTT. Translation gives CAWTSSGSGELFF.

J is TRBJ2-1 and V is TRBV18; D possibly corresponds to TRBD1 (5 bases). This CDR3 is built from 14 residues. Germline-derived CDR1 and CDR2 are KGHSH and LQKENI. V dropped 3 bases and J dropped 7 bases, with 13 bases sitting between them. Here the CDR3 reads CASSPIIRENEQFF. CDR3 in DNA: TGTGCCAGCTCACCTATTATCAGGGAAAATGAGCAGTTCTTC. The whole variable domain, filled in from reference TRBV18 and TRBJ2-1, reads NAGVMQNPRHLVRRRGQEARLRCSPMKGHSHVYWYRQLPEEGLKFMVYLQKENIIDESGMPKERFSAEFPKEGPSILRIQQVVRGDSAAYFCASSPIIRENEQFFGPGTRLTVL.

The chain combines TRBV5-8 with TRBJ1-3; D gene unclear. Germline V gene sequence: CDR1 SGHTS, CDR2 YDEGEE. Trimming took off 5 bases at V and 0 bases at J, with 15 bases between the two ends. The CDR3 consists of 16 residues. CDR3 DNA: TGTGCCAGCAGTGTAAGAGGGCGCTACTCTGGAAACACCATATATTTT. This sequence encodes CASSVRGRYSGNTIYF.

This clone came up once. The gene calls are TRBV29-1 and TRBJ2-1, with TRBD1 matching 7 bases. The V gene end was trimmed by 7 bases and the J gene end by 8 bases; junction bases not matched to a gene: 17. CDR3 length: 15 amino acids. Germline assignment: CDR1 SQVTM and CDR2 ANQGSEA. CDR3 sequence: CSAPLGVTGIDEQFF. The DNA of the CDR3 is TGCAGCGCCCCACTCGGGGTGACAGGGATCGATGAGCAGTTCTTC.

As regards this clone: Sequence at one end of the junction differs from germline and may be a read error. This specimen includes other DNA sequences encoding the same CDR3. The J gene is TRBJ2-3, the V gene TRBV7-3; 10 nucleotides match TRBD2. Germline values: CDR1 SGHTA, CDR2 FQGTGA. The CDR3 length is 15 residues. The CDR3 sequence: CASSSAGGPGDTQYF. DNA of the CDR3: TGCGCCAGCAGTTCAGCGGGGGGGCCGGGAGATACGCAGTATTTT.

This chain connects TRBV5-5 to TRBJ2-1; D is perhaps TRBD2 (6 bases). The CDR3 consists of 15 residues. Germline CDR1 SGHKS, CDR2 YYEKEE (reference sequence). V lost 4 bases and J lost 0, with 11 bases in between. The CDR3 DNA sequence: TGTGCCAGCAGCGAGGACTACCGCTCCTACAATGAGCAGTTCTTC. This encodes CASSEDYRSYNEQFF.

The V and J genes are TRBV4-3 and TRBJ1-1; a possible D gene is TRBD1 (6 bases). This CDR3 is built from 13 residues. Germline V gene sequence: CDR1 LGHNA, CDR2 YSLEER. Trimming left V 0 bases short and J 11 bases short, with 13 bases between. The CDR3 coding sequence is TGCGCCAGCAGCCAAGATGTGGGGGCAGCGGCTTTCTTT. Translation gives CASSQDVGAAAFF.

V is TRBV5-1 and J is TRBJ2-5, with TRBD1 matching 8 bases. This CDR3 has 15 amino acids. The V gene end was trimmed by 0 bases and the J gene end by 2 bases; junction bases not matched to a gene: 3. Germline loops: CDR1 SGHRS, CDR2 YFSETQ. The CDR3 bases are TGCGCCAGCAGCTTGGGGACAGGGCCACAAGAGACCCAGTACTTC. Translation: CASSLGTGPQETQYF.

The V call is TRBV5-6, the J call TRBJ2-7; 7 bases fit TRBD1. V dropped 2 bases and J dropped 3; count of bases not matched to a gene: 8. The CDR3 contains 15 residues. Germline lookup yields CDR1 SGHDT and CDR2 YYEEEE. The CDR3: CASSFSGTEVYEQYF. CDR3 DNA: TGTGCCAGCAGCTTTTCCGGGACAGAAGTCTACGAGCAGTACTTC.

The chain joins TRBV4-3 to TRBJ1-2; the match to TRBD1 covers 8 bases. V dropped 3 bases and J dropped 2; count of bases not matched to a gene: 2. Germline-derived CDR1 and CDR2 are LGHNA and YSLEER. The CDR3 consists of 14 residues. Written as DNA, the CDR3 is TGCGCCAGCAGCCAGGGGGACAGGAACTATGGCTACACCTTC. Translated, it gives CASSQGDRNYGYTF.

The rearrangement links TRBV7-6 to TRBJ2-3, with 9 nucleotides matching TRBD2. V lost 5 bases to trimming and J lost 3 bases; unmatched junction nucleotides: 9. The CDR3 is 16 amino acids. CDR1 and CDR2 (germline): SGHVS, FNYEAQ. CDR3 sequence: CASSPRQSGGTDTQYF. Here the CDR3 DNA reads TGTGCCAGCAGCCCCCGCCAAAGCGGGGGGACAGATACGCAGTATTTT.

The V and J genes are TRBV2 and TRBJ2-7; no clear D. There are 16 residues in the CDR3. The V gene's germline CDR1 is SNHLY and CDR2 FYNNEI. With 1 base removed from V and 0 bases from J, the gap between germline ends came to 13 bases. CDR3 sequence: CASSEGVQLLSYEQYF. The CDR3 nucleotides are TGTGCCAGCAGTGAAGGTGTACAGCTACTCTCCTACGAGCAGTACTTC.

The chain is built from TRBV2 and TRBJ2-7; no reliable D call. Germline loops: CDR1 SNHLY, CDR2 FYNNEI. V lost 6 bases to trimming and J lost 3 bases, with 9 bases between them. The CDR3 runs 12 residues. CDR3 in amino acids: CASRPQNYEQYF. In DNA, the CDR3 is TGTGCCAGCAGACCACAGAACTACGAGCAGTACTTC.

V usage is TRBV5-6 and J usage is TRBJ2-7, with 8 nucleotides matching TRBD1. V gave up 2 bases and J gave up 5 bases; unmatched junction bases: 6. The germline CDR1 and CDR2 sequences are SGHDT and YYEEEE. The CDR3 has 14 residues. CDR3: CASSLGSGGNEQYF. The CDR3 region has the DNA TGTGCCAGCAGCTTAGGTTCAGGGGGCAACGAGCAGTACTTC.

This chain uses TRBV4-2 with TRBJ1-6; D gene uncertain. Germline V CDR1 and CDR2: LGHNA, YNFKEQ. Trimming cost V 5 bases and J 10 bases, with 12 bases left between them. This CDR3 is built from 13 residues. This CDR3 reads CASSADSSSPLHF. The CDR3 nucleotides read TGTGCCAGCAGCGCCGATAGTAGCTCACCCCTCCACTTT.

This sequence joins TRBV7-8 and TRBJ1-3; D uncertain. This CDR3 comprises 15 residues. Germline CDR1 SGHVS, CDR2 FQNEAQ. V was shortened by 5 bases and J by 0 bases, with 11 bases between the two germline ends. The CDR3 DNA reads as TGTGCCAGCAGCCCCCGGGTAGGCTCTGGAAACACCATATATTTT. Translation gives CASSPRVGSGNTIYF.

CDR3 DNA: TGTGCCAGCAGGCCGCACTACAACTCAGGGGTCTGGGAGCAGTACGTC. Its protein product is CASRPHYNSGVWEQYV. The J gene is TRBJ2-7, the V gene TRBV5-4; D might be TRBD1 (6 bases). The V end was cut by 5 bases, the J end by 7 bases, with 25 bases between. This CDR3 region has 16 residues. Germline values: CDR1 SGHNT, CDR2 YYREEE (reference sequence).

V usage is TRBV19 and J usage is TRBJ2-7; 8 bases line up with TRBD2. Germline loops: CDR1 LNHDA, CDR2 SQIVND (reference sequence). The CDR3 is made up of 15 amino acids. Trimming removed 1 base from V and 3 bases from J; junction bases left unmatched: 5. CDR3: CASSIASGGFYEQYF. CDR3 DNA: TGTGCCAGTAGTATAGCCAGCGGGGGTTTCTACGAGCAGTACTTC.

The rearrangement joins TRBV9 to TRBJ2-2, with 7 nucleotides matching TRBD2. Germline V CDR1 and CDR2: SGDLS, YYNGEE. The CDR3 consists of 14 residues. V lost 2 bases, J lost 6 bases, and 4 bases stayed unmatched. As DNA, the CDR3 is TGTGCCAGCAGCGTCCGACTAGCCGCCGGGGAGCTGTTTTTT. Protein product: CASSVRLAAGELFF.

J is TRBJ1-5 and V is TRBV10-3; 8 bases are a match to TRBD1. Germline loops: CDR1 ENHRY, CDR2 SYGVKD. The V gene end was trimmed by 6 bases and the J gene end by 3 bases; junction bases not matched to a gene: 1. The CDR3 consists of 13 residues. The DNA for the CDR3 is TGTGCCATCAGGGACAGGGTCAATCAGCCCCAGCATTTT. Protein product: CAIRDRVNQPQHF.

Concerning this clone itself: At one of its ends the junction is not consistent with the germline gene, which may arise from a read error. V is TRBV7-9 and J is TRBJ2-1, with a weak D call TRBD2 (6 bases). Germline V gives CDR1 SEHNR, CDR2 FQNEAQ (reference sequence). The CDR3 extends over 14 amino acids. The CDR3 here is CASRLGGSHNEQFF. The CDR3 DNA follows: TGTGCCAGCAGATTAGGAGGGAGCCACAATGAGCAGTTCTTC.

The CDR3 DNA is TGTGCCAGCAGCTGGGAGAACAACTTGGATGGCTACACCTTC. It encodes CASSWENNLDGYTF. This sequence joins TRBV5-8 and TRBJ1-2; no firm D call. V gave up 3 bases and J gave up 6 bases, with 15 bases separating them. The length of the CDR3 is 14 residues. Germline V gives CDR1 SGHTS, CDR2 YDEGEE.